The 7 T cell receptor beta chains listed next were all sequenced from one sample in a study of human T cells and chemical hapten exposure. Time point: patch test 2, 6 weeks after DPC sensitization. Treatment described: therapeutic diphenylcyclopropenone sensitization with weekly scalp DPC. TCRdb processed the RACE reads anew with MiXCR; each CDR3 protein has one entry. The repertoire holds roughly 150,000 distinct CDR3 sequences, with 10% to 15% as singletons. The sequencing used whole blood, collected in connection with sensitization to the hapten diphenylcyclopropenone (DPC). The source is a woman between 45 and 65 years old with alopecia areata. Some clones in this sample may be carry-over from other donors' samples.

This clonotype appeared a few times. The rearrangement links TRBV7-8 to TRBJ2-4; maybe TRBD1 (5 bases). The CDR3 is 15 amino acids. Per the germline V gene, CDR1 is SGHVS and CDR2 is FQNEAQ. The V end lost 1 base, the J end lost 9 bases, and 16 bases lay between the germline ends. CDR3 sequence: CASSLVTAQGSIQYF. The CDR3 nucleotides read TGTGCCAGCAGCTTAGTCACAGCCCAGGGTAGCATTCAGTACTTC.

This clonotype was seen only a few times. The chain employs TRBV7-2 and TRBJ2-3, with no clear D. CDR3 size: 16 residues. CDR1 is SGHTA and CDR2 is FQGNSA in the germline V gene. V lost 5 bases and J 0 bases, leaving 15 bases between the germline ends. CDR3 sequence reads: CASSPQSVPSTDTQYF. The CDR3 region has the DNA TGTGCCAGCAGCCCCCAAAGTGTACCAAGCACAGATACGCAGTATTTT.

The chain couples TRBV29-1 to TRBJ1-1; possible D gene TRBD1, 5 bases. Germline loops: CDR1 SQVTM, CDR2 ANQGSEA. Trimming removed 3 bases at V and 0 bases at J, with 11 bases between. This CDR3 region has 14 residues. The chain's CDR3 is CSVDPLGVNTEAFF. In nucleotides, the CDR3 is TGCAGCGTTGACCCTTTGGGGGTGAACACTGAAGCTTTCTTT.

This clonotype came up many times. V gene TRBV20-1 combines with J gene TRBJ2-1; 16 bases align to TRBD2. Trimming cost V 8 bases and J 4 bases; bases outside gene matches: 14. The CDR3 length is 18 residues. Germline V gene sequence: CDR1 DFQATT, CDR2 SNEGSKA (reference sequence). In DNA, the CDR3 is TGCAGTCCTCTCGGGACTAGCGGGAGGGCCGGGGGTTACAATGAGCAGTTCTTC. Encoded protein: CSPLGTSGRAGGYNEQFF.

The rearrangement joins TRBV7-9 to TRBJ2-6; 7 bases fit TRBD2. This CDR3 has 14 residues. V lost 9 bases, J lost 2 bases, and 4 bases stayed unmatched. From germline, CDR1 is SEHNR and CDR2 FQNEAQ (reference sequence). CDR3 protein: CAREGTTGANVLTF. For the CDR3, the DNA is TGTGCCAGGGAGGGGACTACTGGGGCCAACGTCCTGACTTTC. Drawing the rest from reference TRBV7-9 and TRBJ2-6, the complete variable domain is DTGVSQNPRHKITKRGQNVTFRCDPISEHNRLYWYRQTLGQGPEFLTYFQNEAQLEKSRLLSDRFSAERPKGSFSTLEIQRTEQGDSAMYLCAREGTTGANVLTFGAGSRLTVL.

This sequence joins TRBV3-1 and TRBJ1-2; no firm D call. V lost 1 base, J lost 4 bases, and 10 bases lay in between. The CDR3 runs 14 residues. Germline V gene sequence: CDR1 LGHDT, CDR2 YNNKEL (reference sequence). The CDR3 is CASSQATVPYGYTF. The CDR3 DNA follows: TGTGCCAGCAGCCAAGCGACTGTCCCCTATGGCTACACCTTC. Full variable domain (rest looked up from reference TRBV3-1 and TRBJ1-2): DTAVSQTPKYLVTQMGNDKSIKCEQNLGHDTMYWYKQDSKKFLKIMFSYNNKELIINETVPNRFSPKSPDKAHLNLHINSLELGDSAVYFCASSQATVPYGYTFGSGTRLTVV.

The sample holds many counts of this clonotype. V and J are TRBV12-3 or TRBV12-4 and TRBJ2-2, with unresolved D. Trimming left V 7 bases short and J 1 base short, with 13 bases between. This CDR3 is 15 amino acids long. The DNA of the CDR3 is TGTGCCAGCACCCGTGCGAGACAGAACACCGGGGAGCTGTTTTTT. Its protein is CASTRARQNTGELFF.